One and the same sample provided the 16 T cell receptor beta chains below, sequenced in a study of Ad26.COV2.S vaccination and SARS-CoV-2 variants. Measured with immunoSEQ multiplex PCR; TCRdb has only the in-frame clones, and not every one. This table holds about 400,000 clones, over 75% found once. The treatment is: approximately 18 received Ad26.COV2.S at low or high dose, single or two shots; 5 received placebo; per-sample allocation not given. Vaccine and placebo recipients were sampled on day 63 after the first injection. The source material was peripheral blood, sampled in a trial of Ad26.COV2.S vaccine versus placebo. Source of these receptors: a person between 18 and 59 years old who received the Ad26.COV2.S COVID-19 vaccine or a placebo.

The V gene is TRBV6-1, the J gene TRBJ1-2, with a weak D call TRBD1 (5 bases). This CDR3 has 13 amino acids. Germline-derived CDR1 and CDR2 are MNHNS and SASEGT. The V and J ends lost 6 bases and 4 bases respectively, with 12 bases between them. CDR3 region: CASRDGTVYGYTF. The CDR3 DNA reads TGTGCCAGCAGAGACGGGACGGTCTATGGCTACACCTTC.

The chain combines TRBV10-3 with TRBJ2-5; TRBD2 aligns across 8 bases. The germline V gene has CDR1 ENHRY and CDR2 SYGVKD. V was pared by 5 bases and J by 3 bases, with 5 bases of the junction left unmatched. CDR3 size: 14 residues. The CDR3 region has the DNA TGTGCCATCAGTATGGGACTAGAGGAAGAGACCCAGTACTTC. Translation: CAISMGLEEETQYF.

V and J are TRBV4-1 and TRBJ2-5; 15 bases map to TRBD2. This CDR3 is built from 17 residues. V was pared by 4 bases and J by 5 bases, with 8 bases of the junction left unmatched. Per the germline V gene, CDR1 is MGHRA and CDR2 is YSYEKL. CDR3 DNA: TGCGCCAGCAGCCGCGGACTAGCGGGAGGGCCGTGGGAGACCCAGTACTTC. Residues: CASSRGLAGGPWETQYF.

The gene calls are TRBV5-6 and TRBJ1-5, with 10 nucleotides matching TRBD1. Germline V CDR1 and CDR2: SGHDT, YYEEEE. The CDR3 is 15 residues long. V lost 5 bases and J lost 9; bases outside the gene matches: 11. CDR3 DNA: TGTGCCAGCAGTTCGACAGGGGGCCGTCCCCGGCCCCAGCATTTT. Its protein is CASSSTGGRPRPQHF.

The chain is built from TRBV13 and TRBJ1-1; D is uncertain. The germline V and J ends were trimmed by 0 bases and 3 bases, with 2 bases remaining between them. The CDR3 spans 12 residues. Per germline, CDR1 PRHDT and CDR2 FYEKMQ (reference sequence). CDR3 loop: CASSLGDTEAFF. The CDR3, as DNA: TGTGCCAGCAGCTTAGGGGACACTGAAGCTTTCTTT.

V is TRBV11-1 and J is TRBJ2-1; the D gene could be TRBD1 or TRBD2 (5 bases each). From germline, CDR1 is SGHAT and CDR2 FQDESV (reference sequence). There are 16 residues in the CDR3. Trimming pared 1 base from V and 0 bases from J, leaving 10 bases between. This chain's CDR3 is CASSLEQGPSYNEQFF. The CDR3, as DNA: TGTGCCAGCAGCTTAGAGCAGGGACCCTCCTACAATGAGCAGTTCTTC.

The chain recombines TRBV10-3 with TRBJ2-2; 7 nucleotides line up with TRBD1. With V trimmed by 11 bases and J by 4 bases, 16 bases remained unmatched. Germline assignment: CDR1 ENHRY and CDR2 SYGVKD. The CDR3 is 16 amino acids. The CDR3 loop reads CAAESPGQTFTGELFF. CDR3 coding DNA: TGTGCCGCAGAGTCCCCGGGACAGACCTTCACCGGGGAGCTGTTTTTT.

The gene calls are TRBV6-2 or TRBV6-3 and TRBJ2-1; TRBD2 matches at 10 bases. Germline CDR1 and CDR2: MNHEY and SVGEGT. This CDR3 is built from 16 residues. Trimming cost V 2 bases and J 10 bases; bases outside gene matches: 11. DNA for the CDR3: TGTGCCAGCAGTTACGAACTAGCGGGATTGGGAGGGGAGCAGTTCTTC. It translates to CASSYELAGLGGEQFF.

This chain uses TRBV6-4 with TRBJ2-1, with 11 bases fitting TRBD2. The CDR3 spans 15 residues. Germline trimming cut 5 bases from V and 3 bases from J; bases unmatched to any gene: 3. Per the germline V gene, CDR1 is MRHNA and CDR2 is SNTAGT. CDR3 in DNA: TGTGCCAGCAGTAAACTAGCGGGGGACTACAATGAGCAGTTCTTC. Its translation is CASSKLAGDYNEQFF.

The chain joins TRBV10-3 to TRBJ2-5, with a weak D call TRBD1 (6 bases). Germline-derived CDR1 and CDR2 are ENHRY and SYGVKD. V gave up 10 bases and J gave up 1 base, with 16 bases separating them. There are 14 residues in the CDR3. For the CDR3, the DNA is TGTGCCACAAGGCCCAAGACAGGCCAAGAGACCCAGTACTTC. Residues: CATRPKTGQETQYF.

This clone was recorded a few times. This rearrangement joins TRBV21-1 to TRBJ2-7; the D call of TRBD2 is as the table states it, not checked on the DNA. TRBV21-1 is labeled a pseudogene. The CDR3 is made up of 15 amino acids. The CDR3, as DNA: TGTGCCAGCAGCAATTTGAACCATTCGGGGGGGGAGCAGTACTTC. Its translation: CASSNLNHSGGEQYF.

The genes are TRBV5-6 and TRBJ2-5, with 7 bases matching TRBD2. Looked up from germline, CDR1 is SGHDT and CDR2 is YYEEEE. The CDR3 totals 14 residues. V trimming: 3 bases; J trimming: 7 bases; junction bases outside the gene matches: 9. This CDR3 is CASSSLAVTRTQYF. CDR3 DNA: TGTGCCAGCAGCTCTCTAGCGGTAACTAGGACCCAGTACTTC.

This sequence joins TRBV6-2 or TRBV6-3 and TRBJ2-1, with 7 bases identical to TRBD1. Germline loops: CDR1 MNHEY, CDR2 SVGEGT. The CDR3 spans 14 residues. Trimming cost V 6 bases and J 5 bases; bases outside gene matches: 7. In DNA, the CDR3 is TGTGCCAGCAGCAGGGGACAGCTCAACAATGAGCAGTTCTTC. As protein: CASSRGQLNNEQFF.

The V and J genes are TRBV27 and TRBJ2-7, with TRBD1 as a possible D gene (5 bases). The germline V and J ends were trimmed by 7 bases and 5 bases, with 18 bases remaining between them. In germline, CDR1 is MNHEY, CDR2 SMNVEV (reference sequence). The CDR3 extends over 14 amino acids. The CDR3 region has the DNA TGTGCCAGCAAGGGGCATGTGGGTATCCACGAGCAGTACTTC. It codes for CASKGHVGIHEQYF.

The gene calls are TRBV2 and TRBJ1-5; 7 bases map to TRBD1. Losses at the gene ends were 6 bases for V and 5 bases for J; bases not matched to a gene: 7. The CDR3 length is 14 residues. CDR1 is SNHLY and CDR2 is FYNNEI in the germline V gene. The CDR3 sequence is CASRGDRGYQPQHF. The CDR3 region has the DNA TGTGCCAGCAGGGGGGACAGAGGCTATCAGCCCCAGCATTTT.

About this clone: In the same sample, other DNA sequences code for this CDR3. DNA of the CDR3: TGTGCCAGCAGTTACCAGCCCTATAATTCACCCCTCCACTTT. Translating it yields CASSYQPYNSPLHF. V and J are TRBV6-5 and TRBJ1-6, with D hard to call. V lost 2 bases and J 2 bases, leaving 4 bases between the germline ends. CDR1 and CDR2 (germline): MNHEY, SVGAGI. This CDR3 is 14 amino acids long.